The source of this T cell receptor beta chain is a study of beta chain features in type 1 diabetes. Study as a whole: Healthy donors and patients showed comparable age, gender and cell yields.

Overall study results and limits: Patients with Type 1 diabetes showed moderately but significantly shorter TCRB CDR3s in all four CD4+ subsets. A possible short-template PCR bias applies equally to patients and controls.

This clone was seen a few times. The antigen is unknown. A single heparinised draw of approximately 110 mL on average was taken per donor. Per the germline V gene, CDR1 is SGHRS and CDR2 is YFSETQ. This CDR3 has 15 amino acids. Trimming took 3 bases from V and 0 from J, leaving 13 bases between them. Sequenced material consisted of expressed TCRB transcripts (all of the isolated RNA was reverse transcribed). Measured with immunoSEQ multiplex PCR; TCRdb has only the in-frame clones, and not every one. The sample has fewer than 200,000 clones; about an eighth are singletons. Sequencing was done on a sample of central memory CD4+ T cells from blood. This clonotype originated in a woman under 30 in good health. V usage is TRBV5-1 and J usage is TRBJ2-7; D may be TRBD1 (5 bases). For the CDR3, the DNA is TGCGCCAGCAGCTCCGACAGAAGCCTCTCCTACGAGCAGTACTTC. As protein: CASSSDRSLSYEQYF.